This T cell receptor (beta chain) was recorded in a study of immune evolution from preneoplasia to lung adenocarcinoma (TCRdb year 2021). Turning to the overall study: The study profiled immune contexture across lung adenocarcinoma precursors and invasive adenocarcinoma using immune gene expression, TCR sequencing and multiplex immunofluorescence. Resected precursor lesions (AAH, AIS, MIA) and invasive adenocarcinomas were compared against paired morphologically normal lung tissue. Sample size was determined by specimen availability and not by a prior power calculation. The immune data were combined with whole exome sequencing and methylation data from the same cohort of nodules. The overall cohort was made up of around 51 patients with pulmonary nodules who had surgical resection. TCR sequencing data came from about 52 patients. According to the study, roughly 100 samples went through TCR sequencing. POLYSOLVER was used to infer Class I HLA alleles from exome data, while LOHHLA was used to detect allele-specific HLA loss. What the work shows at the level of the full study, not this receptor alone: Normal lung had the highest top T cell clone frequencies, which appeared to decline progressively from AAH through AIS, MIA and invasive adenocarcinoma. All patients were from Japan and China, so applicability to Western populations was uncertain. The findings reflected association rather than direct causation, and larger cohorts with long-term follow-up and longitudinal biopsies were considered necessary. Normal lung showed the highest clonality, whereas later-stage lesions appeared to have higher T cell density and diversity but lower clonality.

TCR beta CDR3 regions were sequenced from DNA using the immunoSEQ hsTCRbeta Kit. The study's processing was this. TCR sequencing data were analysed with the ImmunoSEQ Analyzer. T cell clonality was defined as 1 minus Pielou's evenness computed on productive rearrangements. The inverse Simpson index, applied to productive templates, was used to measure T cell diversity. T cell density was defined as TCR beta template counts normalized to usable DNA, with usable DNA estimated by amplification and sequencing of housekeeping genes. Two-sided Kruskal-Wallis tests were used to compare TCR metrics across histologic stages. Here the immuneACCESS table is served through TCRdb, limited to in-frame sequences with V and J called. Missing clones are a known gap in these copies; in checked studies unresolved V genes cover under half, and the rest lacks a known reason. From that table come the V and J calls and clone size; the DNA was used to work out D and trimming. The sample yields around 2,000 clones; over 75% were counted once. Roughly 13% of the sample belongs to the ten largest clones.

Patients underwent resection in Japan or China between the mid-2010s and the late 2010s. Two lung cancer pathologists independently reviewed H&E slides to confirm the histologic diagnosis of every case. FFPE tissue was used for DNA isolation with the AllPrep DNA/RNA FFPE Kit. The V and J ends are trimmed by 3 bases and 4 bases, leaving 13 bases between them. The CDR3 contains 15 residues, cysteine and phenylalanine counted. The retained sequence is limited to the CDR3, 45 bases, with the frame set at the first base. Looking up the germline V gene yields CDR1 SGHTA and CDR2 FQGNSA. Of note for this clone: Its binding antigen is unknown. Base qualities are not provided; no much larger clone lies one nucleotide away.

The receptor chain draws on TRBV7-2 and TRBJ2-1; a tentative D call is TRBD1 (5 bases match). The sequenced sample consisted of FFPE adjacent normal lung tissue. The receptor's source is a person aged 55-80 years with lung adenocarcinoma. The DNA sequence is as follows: TGTGCCAGCAGCTTTGGGGCCCCGAGTTACAATGAGCAGTTCTTC. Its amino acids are CASSFGAPSYNEQFF.